This T cell receptor beta chain was recovered during a study of CD8 T cells in Susac syndrome. RNA was extracted with the RNeasy kit, and a quantity of roughly 0.5 to 1 ug was reverse transcribed using random hexamers. From the immunoSEQ multiplex PCR reads, TCRdb called clonotypes with MiXCR, one entry per CDR3 protein. Of approximately 130,000 distinct CDR3 sequences in the sample, approximately 89% were seen once. Study findings and constraints: The TCR sequencing and HLA analysis in the study involved a relatively small number of individuals, as the study acknowledged.

The CDR3 runs 12 residues. Deletions cut 6 bases from V and 6 bases from J, with 9 bases between. A word on this clonotype: What it binds is unknown.

Sequencing of TCR beta was performed on blood CD8+ and CD4+ T cells. The receptor comes from a human donor with multiple sclerosis. The V gene is TRBV12-3 or TRBV12-4, the J gene TRBJ2-1, with D possibly being TRBD1 (6 bases). The sequenced material came from CD8+ T cells from PBMCs. This CDR3 is CASSQGSNEQFF. The CDR3 DNA reads as TGTGCCAGCAGCCAGGGGTCCAATGAGCAGTTCTTC.